The TCR beta chain under discussion was sequenced for a study of CD8+CD57+ T cells in acquired aplastic anemia. On the study more broadly: An average of roughly 3 ug of DNA was obtained from sorted CD4+ and CD8+ cells. Healthy donors yielded some 9.9 million CD4+ cell reads on average.

The template for TCR beta VDJ and CDR3 sequence profiling was genomic DNA. TCRdb fed the reads into MiXCR, producing one record per CDR3 protein. This sample has about 130,000 distinct CDR3 sequences, with about 48% found just once. Overall study findings and caveats: Patients and controls had CD8+ Simpson's diversity values that were not significantly distinct. The study identified roughly 29 CD8+ CDR3 sequences shared by patients and controls.

Germline V CDR1 and CDR2: SGHTA, FQGNSA. V lost 1 base, J lost 3 bases, and 13 bases lay in between. The CDR3 sequence is 15 residues long. Comment on this clonotype: Its antigen is not identified.

The V call is TRBV7-2, the J call TRBJ2-7; tentative D call: TRBD1 (5 bases). Sequencing used sorted CD4+, CD8+, or CD8+CD57+ T cells (not recorded which) from PBMCs. The clonotype originates from a human donor in good health, serving as a control. The CDR3 region has the DNA TGTGCCAGCAGCTTAGTCGGCCAGGGCGGCTACGAGCAGTACTTC. It translates to CASSLVGQGGYEQYF.